Below are 32 T cell receptor beta chains sequenced from a single sample in a study of control samples from healthy donors and cancer patients. Profiling relied on immunoSEQ multiplex PCR, and the TCRdb table lists in-frame clones only, not all of them. The sample yields 89,000 or so clones, approximately 87% seen once. The sequenced sample was blood. The receptors shown here come from a man aged 45-65 years in good health.

J is TRBJ2-2 and V is TRBV7-3; perhaps TRBD2 as D (5 bases). The germline V gene encodes CDR1 SGHTA and CDR2 FQGTGA. The CDR3 loop spans 14 amino acids. Trimming took off 7 bases at V and 3 bases at J, with 12 bases between the two ends. The CDR3 is CASKALAHTGELFF. Written as DNA, the CDR3 is TGTGCCAGCAAGGCCCTAGCACACACCGGGGAGCTGTTTTTT.

A few counts support this clone. The chain employs TRBV27 and TRBJ1-4; TRBD1 aligns across 7 bases. CDR3 size: 16 residues. With V trimmed by 5 bases and J by 8 bases, 14 bases remained unmatched. CDR1 is MNHEY and CDR2 is SMNVEV in the germline V gene (reference sequence). The CDR3 nucleotides are TGTGCCAGCAGTGCATTAACAGGGGTTTCTTGGGAAAAACTGTTTTTT. It translates to CASSALTGVSWEKLFF.

The chain has TRBV6-1 and TRBJ2-5, with TRBD2 as a possible D gene (7 bases). The CDR3 is made up of 14 amino acids. In germline, CDR1 is MNHNS, CDR2 SASEGT. Trimming took 1 base from V and 4 from J, leaving 10 bases between them. The CDR3 spells CASSEEGGRETQYF. Here the CDR3 DNA reads TGTGCCAGCAGTGAAGAGGGGGGGCGAGAGACCCAGTACTTC.

The chain combines TRBV5-4 with TRBJ2-7; 9 bases align to TRBD2. With V trimmed by 4 bases and J by 5 bases, 10 bases remained unmatched. The CDR3 has 15 residues. CDR1 and CDR2 (germline): SGHNT, YYREEE (reference sequence). The CDR3 region is CASSSMGLAVHEQYF. The CDR3 DNA reads as TGTGCCAGCAGCAGCATGGGACTAGCCGTACACGAGCAGTACTTC.

The V and J genes are TRBV28 and TRBJ2-1; 7 bases are shared with TRBD1. The CDR3 has 15 amino acids. Trimming cost V 6 bases and J 9 bases; bases outside gene matches: 14. Germline V CDR1 and CDR2: MDHEN, SYDVKM. CDR3 in DNA: TGTGCCAGCAGCTTAGGGGGACAGAGGGCGGTTGAGCAGTTCTTC. This translates into CASSLGGQRAVEQFF. The entire variable domain, with the rest obtained from reference TRBV28 and TRBJ2-1, is as follows: DVKVTQSSRYLVKRTGEKVFLECVQDMDHENMFWYRQDPGLGLRLIYFSYDVKMKEKGDIPEGYSVSREKKERFSLILESASTNQTSMYLCASSLGGQRAVEQFFGPGTRLTVL.

The V call is TRBV29-1, the J call TRBJ2-3; 10 bases are shared with TRBD1. With V trimmed by 1 base and J by 4 bases, 2 bases remained unmatched. CDR1 and CDR2 from the germline V gene are SQVTM and ANQGSEA. CDR3 length equals 14 residues. CDR3 region: CSVEGGTGADTQYF. Here the CDR3 DNA reads TGCAGCGTTGAAGGAGGGACAGGGGCAGATACGCAGTATTTT.

The chain carries TRBV6-6 and TRBJ1-1; D ambiguous. Looked up from germline, CDR1 is MNHNY and CDR2 is SVGAGI (reference sequence). CDR3 length equals 13 residues. V lost 7 bases and J lost 1, with 10 bases in between. The CDR3: CASNPTGNTEAFF. The CDR3 DNA reads as TGTGCCAGCAACCCGACGGGGAACACTGAAGCTTTCTTT.

The chain couples TRBV9 to TRBJ1-1; TRBD1 matches 11 bases. The trim removed 8 bases at V and 1 base at J, leaving 1 base unmatched. The CDR3 is 13 residues long. The germline gives CDR1 SGDLS, CDR2 YYNGEE. The CDR3 DNA sequence: TGTGCCAGTGGACAGGGGGCGAACACTGAAGCTTTCTTT. This translates into CASGQGANTEAFF.

The genes are TRBV27 and TRBJ1-2, with D perhaps TRBD1 (6 bases). The CDR3 has 14 residues. Trimming removed 8 bases at V and 8 bases at J, with 21 bases between. The germline V gene encodes CDR1 MNHEY and CDR2 SMNVEV (reference sequence). The CDR3 DNA follows: TGTGCCAGCGCTGGCGCCGGACAGTTGGGAGGCTACACCTTC. The encoded protein is CASAGAGQLGGYTF.

The sample holds a few counts of this clone. V is TRBV4-3 and J is TRBJ1-1; D uncertain. The CDR3 covers 14 residues. Trimming pared 1 base from V and 2 bases from J, leaving 8 bases between. From germline, CDR1 is LGHNA and CDR2 YSLEER. The CDR3 nucleotides read TGCGCCAGCAGCCAAGCGCCCGACAACACTGAAGCTTTCTTT. Amino acid sequence: CASSQAPDNTEAFF.

CDR3 nucleotides: TGTGCCTGGAGTGTTTTTAACAGGGCGGGAAACACCATATATTTT. This codes for CAWSVFNRAGNTIYF. The chain couples TRBV30 to TRBJ1-3; D is possibly TRBD1 (6 bases). Trimming took 0 bases from V and 4 from J, leaving 13 bases between them. Looked up from germline, CDR1 is GTSNPN and CDR2 is SVGIG (reference sequence). This CDR3 comprises 15 residues.

The gene calls are TRBV4-2 and TRBJ1-4; D call uncertain. The germline CDR1 and CDR2 sequences are LGHNA and YNFKEQ. The germline V and J ends were trimmed by 0 bases and 6 bases, with 8 bases remaining between them. The CDR3 loop spans 14 amino acids. DNA for the CDR3: TGTGCCAGCAGCCAAGAACGGGTAGATGAAAAACTGTTTTTT. Translating it yields CASSQERVDEKLFF.

This clone was picked up one time. The gene calls are TRBV3-1 (or the pseudogene TRBV3-2) and TRBJ2-1; TRBD1 aligns across 9 bases. Germline V gene sequence: CDR1 LGHDT, CDR2 YNNKEL (reference sequence). V dropped 4 bases and J dropped 15; count of bases not matched to a gene: 7. The CDR3 length is 12 residues. CDR3 loop: CASSRWDRDMFF. The CDR3 DNA reads TGTGCCAGCAGCCGTTGGGACAGGGATATGTTCTTC.

V is TRBV7-6 and J is TRBJ2-5, with 7 bases matching TRBD1. The ends lost 3 bases at V and 4 bases at J; junction bases unmatched: 5. The CDR3 has 14 amino acids. Germline loops: CDR1 SGHVS, CDR2 FNYEAQ. The CDR3 region has the DNA TGTGCCAGCAGCTTTGGGGCAGGGGGAGAGACCCAGTACTTC. This translates into CASSFGAGGETQYF.

The chain uses TRBV18 and TRBJ2-2, with D possibly being TRBD1 or TRBD2 (5 bases each). CDR3 length: 13 residues. V lost 3 bases to trimming and J lost 9 bases, with 11 bases between them. The germline gives CDR1 KGHSH, CDR2 LQKENI. The CDR3 nucleotides read TGTGCCAGCTCACCCCCGGGACCGCGGGAGCTGTTTTTT. Amino acid sequence: CASSPPGPRELFF. Together with reference TRBV18 and TRBJ2-2, the CDR3 gives the full variable domain: NAGVMQNPRHLVRRRGQEARLRCSPMKGHSHVYWYRQLPEEGLKFMVYLQKENIIDESGMPKERFSAEFPKEGPSILRIQQVVRGDSAAYFCASSPPGPRELFFGEGSRLTVL.

The chain recombines TRBV15 with TRBJ1-1; tentatively, D is TRBD1 (5 bases). V lost 3 bases and J 5 bases, leaving 16 bases between the germline ends. The CDR3 contains 15 residues. CDR1 and CDR2 from the germline V gene are LNHNV and YYDKDF (reference sequence). The CDR3 protein is CATSSLGGKGTEAFF. CDR3 DNA: TGTGCCACCAGCAGCTTGGGGGGTAAGGGTACTGAAGCTTTCTTT.

The chain joins TRBV28 to TRBJ1-1; D is ambiguous. The CDR3 loop spans 14 amino acids. Trimming left V 8 bases short and J 2 bases short, with 15 bases between. CDR1 and CDR2 (germline): MDHEN, SYDVKM. CDR3 sequence (DNA): TGTGCCAGCTCCCTTACAGCGCTTAACACTGAAGCTTTCTTT. Translating gives CASSLTALNTEAFF. Filled out from reference TRBV28 and TRBJ1-1, the complete variable domain reads DVKVTQSSRYLVKRTGEKVFLECVQDMDHENMFWYRQDPGLGLRLIYFSYDVKMKEKGDIPEGYSVSREKKERFSLILESASTNQTSMYLCASSLTALNTEAFFGQGTRLTVV.

This clone showed up just once. The chain recombines TRBV10-2 with TRBJ2-7; D ambiguous. Germline V CDR1 and CDR2: WSHSY, SAAADI. V shed 5 bases and J shed 2 bases, with 16 bases lying between them. CDR3 length: 15 amino acids. The CDR3 is CASSPVRAGPYEQYV. The CDR3 DNA sequence: TGCGCCAGCAGTCCCGTCCGGGCAGGCCCCTACGAGCAGTACGTC.

The chain employs TRBV6-4 and TRBJ1-6; D may be TRBD1 (6 bases). V shed 2 bases and J shed 11 bases, with 13 bases lying between them. The germline gives CDR1 MRHNA, CDR2 SNTAGT. This CDR3 spans 14 amino acids. Here the CDR3 DNA reads TGTGCCAGCAGTGACGAACCAGGGGAAGCACCCCTCCACTTT. Residues: CASSDEPGEAPLHF.

This chain uses TRBV28 with TRBJ2-2; 10 nucleotides line up with TRBD2. This CDR3 has 17 residues. The V and J ends lost 4 bases and 2 bases, in that order; junction bases with no gene match: 7. CDR1 and CDR2 (germline): MDHEN, SYDVKM. The CDR3 here is CASSSRLAGPNTGELFF. The CDR3 nucleotides are TGTGCCAGCAGTTCTAGACTAGCGGGTCCTAACACCGGGGAGCTGTTTTTT.

The J gene is TRBJ1-2, the V gene TRBV27; 7 nucleotides agree with TRBD1. CDR1 and CDR2 (germline): MNHEY, SMNVEV (reference sequence). The CDR3 sequence is 16 residues long. V lost 5 bases to trimming and J lost 0 bases; unmatched junction nucleotides: 9. Written as DNA, the CDR3 is TGTGCCAGCAGTCCGGGACAGTCCCTTCCTAACTATGGCTACACCTTC. The encoded protein is CASSPGQSLPNYGYTF.

The chain carries TRBV7-3 and TRBJ2-2; D might be TRBD2 (5 bases). The CDR3 spans 14 residues. The germline V gene has CDR1 SGHTA and CDR2 FQGTGA. V was pared by 3 bases and J by 7 bases, with 12 bases between. The CDR3 spells CASSLGREGGELFF. CDR3 DNA: TGTGCCAGCAGCTTGGGTCGTGAGGGCGGGGAGCTGTTTTTT.

This clone has more than one count but fewer than ten. The gene calls are TRBV7-3 and TRBJ2-2, with D maybe TRBD1 (5 bases). The V end lost 5 bases, the J end lost 5 bases, and 9 bases lay between the germline ends. There are 13 residues in the CDR3. Germline CDR1 reads SGHTA; CDR2 reads FQGTGA. CDR3: CASSTTDTGELFF. The CDR3 nucleotides read TGTGCCAGCAGCACGACAGATACCGGGGAGCTGTTTTTT.

This rearrangement joins TRBV7-3 to TRBJ1-6, with D possibly TRBD1 on 5 matching bases. Germline V lookup: CDR1 SGHTA, CDR2 FQGTGA. V lost 2 bases, J lost 14 bases, and 10 bases lay in between. This CDR3 comprises 12 residues. The CDR3 DNA is TGTGCCAGCAGCTTAGGGCAGGGCACCCTCCACTTT. Its protein product is CASSLGQGTLHF.

The rearrangement links TRBV6-5 to TRBJ1-1; no firm D call. V was cut by 5 bases and J by 4 bases, with 14 bases left in between. The CDR3 contains 14 residues. The V gene's germline CDR1 is MNHEY and CDR2 SVGAGI. The CDR3 nucleotides read TGTGCCAGCAGTACAGATATCTGGGCCACTGAAGCTTTCTTT. This encodes CASSTDIWATEAFF.

The chain couples TRBV5-5 to TRBJ1-2; perhaps TRBD1 as D (5 bases). Trimming stripped 0 bases from V and 0 bases from J, with 9 bases between. Germline V gene lookup returns CDR1 SGHKS and CDR2 YYEKEE (reference sequence). The CDR3 is 15 amino acids. The CDR3 nucleotides are TGTGCCAGCAGCTTGGGGGGGTACTCTAACTATGGCTACACCTTC. It translates to CASSLGGYSNYGYTF.

V and J are TRBV7-2 and TRBJ2-1, with TRBD2 as a possible D gene (6 bases). V dropped 5 bases and J dropped 6 bases, with 23 bases sitting between them. The CDR3 loop spans 17 amino acids. The germline V gene encodes CDR1 SGHTA and CDR2 FQGNSA. Written as DNA, the CDR3 is TGTGCCAGCAGCCTACGGCCTAGGGAGGCTACCTCCAATGAGCAGTTCTTC. Its translation: CASSLRPREATSNEQFF.

The chain combines TRBV5-6 with TRBJ1-2; 8 bases match TRBD1. There are 13 residues in the CDR3. V lost 0 bases, J lost 8 bases, and 3 bases stayed unmatched. CDR1 and CDR2 (germline): SGHDT, YYEEEE. The CDR3 bases are TGTGCCAGCAGCTTGGAGAGGACAGGGGGCTACACCTTC. This translates into CASSLERTGGYTF.

The V gene is TRBV28, the J gene TRBJ2-2; 8 positions agree with TRBD2. CDR1 is MDHEN and CDR2 is SYDVKM in the germline V gene. CDR3 length: 15 amino acids. After removal of 7 bases from V and 7 bases from J, the junction contained 11 bases not matched to a gene. The CDR3 here is CASNPRGRYLGELFF. CDR3 DNA: TGTGCCAGCAACCCCCGCGGGAGGTATCTCGGGGAGCTGTTTTTT.

The chain carries TRBV5-6 and TRBJ2-3; D assignment may be TRBD1 or TRBD2 (5 bases each). This CDR3 has 16 residues. Germline V gene sequence: CDR1 SGHDT, CDR2 YYEEEE. V was clipped by 4 bases and J by 1 base, with 16 bases between them. This chain's CDR3 is CASSLGTGRGTDTQYF. As DNA, the CDR3 is TGTGCCAGCAGCCTGGGGACCGGACGGGGCACAGATACGCAGTATTTT.

This clone was seen ten or more times. V usage is TRBV19 and J usage is TRBJ1-5, with D uncertain. The CDR3 extends over 15 amino acids. Trimming pared 6 bases from V and 2 bases from J, leaving 14 bases between. Germline-derived CDR1 and CDR2 are LNHDA and SQIVND (reference sequence). The CDR3 nucleotides are TGTGCCAGTAGCTCTTCTACGACGGGCAATCAGCCCCAGCATTTT. This encodes CASSSSTTGNQPQHF.

The chain is built from TRBV27 and TRBJ1-1; TRBD1 agrees at 7 bases. V trimming: 2 bases; J trimming: 1 base; junction bases outside the gene matches: 10. There are 17 residues in the CDR3. Germline assignment: CDR1 MNHEY and CDR2 SMNVEV (reference sequence). This CDR3 is CASSLITGVGPNTEAFF. CDR3 sequence (DNA): TGTGCCAGCAGTTTAATCACAGGGGTGGGGCCGAACACTGAAGCTTTCTTT.